These 26 T cell receptor beta chains share one sample of origin, sequenced in a study of blood T cell repertoires in COVID-19 (dated by TCRdb to the early 2020s). Library preparation employed the immunoSEQ multiplex PCR assay. TCRdb limited this immuneACCESS table to in-frame rearrangements with V and J called. A share of clones is missing; checked studies link under half to unresolved V genes, and the rest is unexplained. Within this sample are about 97,000 clones, with roughly 80% of them counted one time only. 4.4% of the sample lies in the top ten. The sequenced sample consisted of peripheral blood. All receptors come from a man in his sixties with acute or convalescent COVID-19.

The chain uses TRBV28 and TRBJ2-6, with 8 bases that match TRBD1. Germline assignment: CDR1 MDHEN and CDR2 SYDVKM. The CDR3 extends over 17 amino acids. V trimming: 3 bases; J trimming: 0 bases; junction bases outside the gene matches: 4. CDR3 residues: CASSFTGGVSGANVLTF. DNA of the CDR3: TGTGCCAGCAGTTTTACAGGGGGTGTCTCTGGGGCCAACGTCCTGACTTTC.

V usage is TRBV30 and J usage is TRBJ2-7; D gene unclear. V was shortened by 2 bases and J by 3 bases, with 11 bases between the two germline ends. The V gene's germline CDR1 is GTSNPN and CDR2 SVGIG (reference sequence). This CDR3 contains 13 residues. CDR3 DNA: TGTGCCTGGAGTACTGCATCATACTACGAGCAGTACTTC. Protein: CAWSTASYYEQYF.

This clone was picked up a small number of times. The V gene is TRBV6-5, the J gene TRBJ2-1, with 7 bases matching TRBD1. The CDR3 consists of 15 residues. Germline assignment: CDR1 MNHEY and CDR2 SVGAGI. The V and J ends lost 0 bases and 4 bases, in that order; junction bases with no gene match: 3. Here the CDR3 reads CASSYSTGWYNEQFF. DNA of the CDR3: TGTGCCAGCAGTTACTCGACAGGGTGGTACAATGAGCAGTTCTTC.

The rearrangement links TRBV15 to TRBJ2-1; a possible D gene is TRBD1 (5 bases). Trimming pared 0 bases from V and 5 bases from J, leaving 8 bases between. Germline V CDR1 and CDR2: LNHNV, YYDKDF (reference sequence). The CDR3 is 14 residues long. CDR3 bases: TGTGCCACCAGCAGAGAAGACAGAAACAATGAGCAGTTCTTC. As protein: CATSREDRNNEQFF.

The CDR3 loop is CASRLSDRNTEAFF. The CDR3 nucleotides read TGTGCCAGCAGACTTTCGGACAGGAACACTGAAGCTTTCTTT. The V call is TRBV2, the J call TRBJ1-1; TRBD1 is a possible D gene (6 bases). Per germline, CDR1 SNHLY and CDR2 FYNNEI. The CDR3 has 14 amino acids. V lost 6 bases to trimming and J lost 1 base, with 12 bases between them.

The rearrangement links TRBV7-9 to TRBJ1-4; 9 nucleotides agree with TRBD1. Germline V gives CDR1 SEHNR, CDR2 FQNEAQ (reference sequence). The V segment lost 5 bases and the J segment 6 bases; nucleotides outside the gene matches: 13. This CDR3 contains 17 residues. The CDR3 loop is CASSPAGTGPLYEKLFF. The CDR3 DNA is TGTGCCAGCAGCCCGGCCGGGACAGGGCCCTTGTATGAAAAACTGTTTTTT.

This clone was detected a few times. The rearrangement joins TRBV19 to TRBJ1-6, with D possibly matching TRBD1 (6 bases). The V gene's germline CDR1 is LNHDA and CDR2 SQIVND (reference sequence). The CDR3 has 14 amino acids. Between the trimmed V and J ends, which lost 5 bases and 7 bases, there was a span of 12 bases. The CDR3 region is CASSQAGDNSPLHF. The DNA of the CDR3 is TGTGCCAGTAGTCAAGCAGGGGACAATTCACCCCTCCACTTT.

The chain combines TRBV5-1 with TRBJ1-6; D is unclear. The CDR3 is made up of 14 amino acids. CDR1 and CDR2 from the germline V gene are SGHRS and YFSETQ. The V and J ends lost 0 bases and 8 bases respectively, with 9 bases between them. CDR3 nucleotides: TGCGCCAGCAGCTTGGCCAGTCTGGATTCACCCCTCCACTTT. Amino acid sequence: CASSLASLDSPLHF.

The chain recombines TRBV2 with TRBJ2-6, with 7 bases fitting TRBD1. The CDR3 is 17 amino acids. J gave up 2 bases and V 2 bases, and 6 bases lay outside the gene matches. From germline, CDR1 is SNHLY and CDR2 FYNNEI. CDR3 in DNA: TGTGCCAGCAGTGAAAGGGGGCTACTAACTGGGGCCAACGTCCTGACTTTC. Residues: CASSERGLLTGANVLTF.

This chain connects TRBV7-2 to TRBJ2-1, with 11 bases fitting TRBD2. Trimming took 1 base from V and 8 from J; bases not matched to a gene: 7. The germline CDR1 and CDR2 sequences are SGHTA and FQGNSA. This CDR3 is built from 16 residues. The CDR3, as DNA: TGTGCCAGCAGCTTAGTTGCGCTAGCGGGGGGAGATGAGCAGTTCTTC. Protein product: CASSLVALAGGDEQFF. Full variable domain (remainder filled in from reference TRBV7-2 and TRBJ2-1): GAGVSQSPSNKVTEKGKDVELRCDPISGHTALYWYRQSLGQGLEFLIYFQGNSAPDKSGLPSDRFSAERTGGSVSTLTIQRTQQEDSAVYLCASSLVALAGGDEQFFGPGTRLTVL.

CDR3 loop: CASSLAPGAGQETQYF. The CDR3, as DNA: TGTGCCAGCAGCTTGGCTCCGGGAGCAGGACAAGAGACCCAGTACTTC. This chain links TRBV5-4 with TRBJ2-5, with TRBD2 as a possible D gene (6 bases). V was trimmed by 0 bases and J by 2 bases, leaving 14 bases between them. This CDR3 is 16 amino acids long. Germline V gene lookup returns CDR1 SGHNT and CDR2 YYREEE (reference sequence). Together with reference TRBV5-4 and TRBJ2-5, the CDR3 gives the full variable domain: ETGVTQSPTHLIKTRGQQVTLRCSSQSGHNTVSWYQQALGQGPQFIFQYYREEENGRGNFPPRFSGLQFPNYSSELNVNALELDDSALYLCASSLAPGAGQETQYFGPGTRLLVL.

The chain carries TRBV12-3 or TRBV12-4 and TRBJ2-2, with D unresolved. Trimming pared 5 bases from V and 6 bases from J, leaving 4 bases between. The CDR3 is made up of 11 amino acids. The CDR3 nucleotides are TGTGCCAGCAGTCGTCCCGGGGAGCTGTTTTTT. Its translation is CASSRPGELFF.

V and J are TRBV28 and TRBJ2-7, with D tentatively TRBD2 (5 bases). Germline V CDR1 and CDR2: MDHEN, SYDVKM. The CDR3 sequence is 11 residues long. The V end was cut by 8 bases, the J end by 5 bases, with 10 bases between. CDR3 in amino acids: CASPTRNEQYF. The CDR3 region has the DNA TGTGCCAGCCCAACTAGGAACGAGCAGTACTTC.

V is TRBV7-9 and J is TRBJ1-4, with D perhaps TRBD1 (6 bases). Germline assignment: CDR1 SEHNR and CDR2 FQNEAQ (reference sequence). The CDR3 is 14 residues long. Trimming shortened V by 5 bases and J by 2 bases, and 9 bases separated the two germline ends. The CDR3 nucleotides are TGTGCCAGCAGCATACAGGGTACTAATGAAAAACTGTTTTTT. Amino acids: CASSIQGTNEKLFF.

This rearrangement joins TRBV4-1 to TRBJ1-1; no clear D gene. The CDR3 is 15 amino acids. V was cut by 2 bases and J by 0 bases, with 10 bases left in between. Germline values: CDR1 MGHRA, CDR2 YSYEKL. DNA for the CDR3: TGCGCCAGCAGCCAATACCCGGGATTGAACACTGAAGCTTTCTTT. Translated, it gives CASSQYPGLNTEAFF.

The V and J genes are TRBV6-5 and TRBJ2-7; 8 bases line up with TRBD1. Looked up from germline, CDR1 is MNHEY and CDR2 is SVGAGI. J was trimmed by 7 bases and V by 8 bases; bases with no gene match: 13. CDR3 length equals 14 residues. The CDR3: CASEIKDRVGEQYF. As DNA, the CDR3 is TGTGCCAGCGAAATAAAGGACAGGGTGGGGGAGCAGTACTTC.

The gene calls are TRBV29-1 and TRBJ1-1; TRBD1 matches 9 bases. Germline trimming cut 3 bases from V and 7 bases from J; bases unmatched to any gene: 6. Germline-derived CDR1 and CDR2 are SQVTM and ANQGSEA. The CDR3 contains 13 residues. The DNA of the CDR3 is TGCAGCGTTGATTCACAGGGGGCGGATGAAGCTTTCTTT. This translates into CSVDSQGADEAFF.

The chain employs TRBV13 and TRBJ2-3; 7 bases are shared with TRBD2. The CDR3 loop spans 16 amino acids. V shed 7 bases, J shed 5 bases, and the junction held 15 bases outside the gene matches. CDR1 and CDR2 from the germline V gene are PRHDT and FYEKMQ (reference sequence). CDR3 protein: CASTSRDYPDRDTQYF. CDR3 DNA sequence: TGTGCCAGCACTTCTAGGGACTACCCAGACCGAGATACGCAGTATTTT.

The chain uses TRBV12-3 or TRBV12-4 and TRBJ1-2, with D unresolved. The V and J ends lost 1 base and 4 bases respectively, with 7 bases between them. This CDR3 is built from 13 residues. The CDR3 DNA reads TGTGCCAGCAGTTTAGGGGCAGTCTATGGCTACACCTTC. It is translated as CASSLGAVYGYTF.

This clone was detected only a few times. This chain joins TRBV4-1 and TRBJ1-5; 8 bases are a match to TRBD1. The length of the CDR3 is 16 residues. Germline V CDR1 and CDR2: MGHRA, YSYEKL. V shed 0 bases, J shed 6 bases, and the junction held 7 bases outside the gene matches. CDR3 residues: CASSQESRGLVQPQHF. The CDR3 nucleotides read TGCGCCAGCAGCCAAGAAAGCAGGGGGCTTGTTCAGCCCCAGCATTTT.

The sample holds one count of this clone. The chain recombines TRBV5-1 with TRBJ2-3, with 7 bases aligning to TRBD2. CDR1 and CDR2 from the germline V gene are SGHRS and YFSETQ. Trimming at V came to 3 bases and at J to 2 bases, leaving 6 bases not matched to a gene. The CDR3 spans 15 residues. CDR3 bases: TGCGCCAGCAGCTCTGGACTAGTTTCCACAGATACGCAGTATTTT. Amino acid sequence: CASSSGLVSTDTQYF. The variable domain in full, completed from reference TRBV5-1 and TRBJ2-3, reads KAGVTQTPRYLIKTRGQQVTLSCSPISGHRSVSWYQQTPGQGLQFLFEYFSETQRNKGNFPGRFSGRQFSNSRSEMNVSTLELGDSALYLCASSSGLVSTDTQYFGPGTRLTVL.

DNA of the CDR3: TGTGCCAGCAGTTACTCCTTGAACACTGAAGCTTTCTTT. It encodes CASSYSLNTEAFF. This sequence joins TRBV6-2 or TRBV6-3 and TRBJ1-1; no definite D call. This CDR3 comprises 13 residues. The germline V and J ends were trimmed by 0 bases and 0 bases, with 2 bases remaining between them. Germline V gives CDR1 MNHEY, CDR2 SVGEGT.

This clone was seen only once. The chain uses TRBV6-5 and TRBJ1-1; a possible D gene is TRBD1 (6 bases). The germline gives CDR1 MNHEY, CDR2 SVGAGI. The V end was cut by 6 bases, the J end by 10 bases, with 15 bases between. This CDR3 is 12 amino acids long. In DNA form, the CDR3 reads TGTGCCAGCAGCCCACACAGGGAGGGAGCTTTCTTT. Protein sequence: CASSPHREGAFF.

The chain carries TRBV5-1 and TRBJ2-1; 7 bases line up with TRBD2. The CDR3 consists of 16 residues. V was clipped by 0 bases and J by 2 bases; unmatched bases: 5. Germline CDR1 reads SGHRS; CDR2 reads YFSETQ. The CDR3 nucleotides are TGCGCCAGCAGCTTGGATGGCGGGAGACCCTACAATGAGCAGTTCTTC. It encodes CASSLDGGRPYNEQFF.

The rearrangement uses TRBV7-2 and TRBJ1-2; D is perhaps TRBD1 (5 bases). This CDR3 region has 14 residues. CDR1 and CDR2 (germline): SGHTA, FQGNSA. Trimming stripped 4 bases from V and 4 bases from J, with 13 bases between. CDR3 sequence (DNA): TGTGCCAGCAGCTCTCGGACAACGAGCTATGGCTACACCTTC. Encoded protein: CASSSRTTSYGYTF.

J is TRBJ2-1 and V is TRBV7-9; TRBD1 might be the D (6 bases). Trimming cost V 5 bases and J 7 bases, with 12 bases left between them. The CDR3 consists of 13 residues. CDR1 is SEHNR and CDR2 is FQNEAQ in the germline V gene (reference sequence). Here the CDR3 DNA reads TGTGCCAGCAGCCCAGGACAGCTGAATGAGCAGTTCTTC. It yields the protein CASSPGQLNEQFF.